A selection of T cell receptor beta chains follows, all from one sample in a study of CXCR3-negative and CXCR3-positive naive CD8 T cells. TCRdb re-called the 5' RACE reads; one entry per CDR3 protein, DNA not given. The table gives around 60,000 distinct CDR3 sequences; the top ten clones make up roughly 0.8% of it. What was sequenced was naive CXCR3+ CD8+ T cells from blood. The receptors were sampled from a human donor in good health. Some clones in this sample may be carry-over from other donors' samples. Both conserved end residues are part of each CDR3.

cdr3_aa	v_call	j_call
CANSDTPLQFF	TRBV6-2/TRBV6-3	TRBJ2-1
CASSTPGLAVYNEQFF	TRBV7-2	TRBJ2-1
CASSLAGRLEQFF	TRBV28	TRBJ2-1
CSARGLIAGEINEQYF	TRBV20-1	TRBJ2-7
CASSPDLGLADTDTQYF	TRBV7-3	TRBJ2-3
CASSIGDSYEQYF	TRBV19	TRBJ2-7
CASSLGALEVYNEQFF	TRBV7-9	TRBJ2-1
CASSAWDYSYEQYF	TRBV7-2	TRBJ2-7
CASSQGTGGSNQPQHF	TRBV4-3	TRBJ1-5
CASSQDRGGNGYTF	TRBV4-3	TRBJ1-2
CASSSRDGVEAQYF	TRBV5-8	TRBJ2-5
CASSHPNRGEQGGETEAFF	TRBV4-1	TRBJ1-1
CATNQDWGEIKGTGELFF	TRBV15	TRBJ2-2
CSARDGKRGGPETQYF	TRBV20-1	TRBJ2-5
CASSHVSNTGELFF	TRBV7-9	TRBJ2-2
CASSGPGFQETQYF	TRBV28	TRBJ2-5
CASSQYGGDEQFF	TRBV16	TRBJ2-1
CASSSPGGAWGEQYF	TRBV7-9	TRBJ2-7
CASSQHRDMSYEQYF	TRBV23-1	TRBJ2-7
CASSQRRQGFDEQYF	TRBV4-2	TRBJ2-7
CASSVEGGSGQQFF	TRBV9	TRBJ2-1
CASRRRESTQMNTEAFF	TRBV23-1	TRBJ1-1
CATRGPWGEKLFF	TRBV7-9	TRBJ1-4
CASSSDRGSGEQYF	TRBV13	TRBJ2-7
CASSSPRETDTQYF	TRBV12-3/TRBV12-4	TRBJ2-3
CASSRGLEPSSYEQYF	TRBV7-9	TRBJ2-7
CASSSPIRMDTQYF	TRBV6-2/TRBV6-3	TRBJ2-3